The present TCR beta chain was sequenced within a study of identical twins. Notes on the study in general: Abundant beta clonotypes from cord blood bore fewer insertions; memory repertoires lacked this pattern. For out-of-frame alpha sequences shared by twins, low generation probability was in excess.

TCRdb passed the 5' RACE reads through MiXCR, listing each CDR3 protein once. The sample includes under 500,000 distinct CDR3 sequences, 14% of them seen just once. The germline V gene has CDR1 LGHDT and CDR2 YNNKEL (reference sequence). V gave up 3 bases and J gave up 4 bases; unmatched junction bases: 9. The CDR3 is made up of 15 amino acids. The sample holds many counts of this clonotype. The antigen is undetermined. These data are also associated with another study on yellow fever vaccine responses in identical twins.

The sequenced sample consisted of CD4+ T cells sorted from blood. This clonotype was sampled from a woman aged 18-29 years in good health. The chain has TRBV3-1 and TRBJ2-7; TRBD1 matches at 7 bases. CDR3 protein: CASSQTTGTLYEQYF. In nucleotides, the CDR3 is TGTGCCAGCAGCCAGACGACAGGGACGCTATACGAGCAGTACTTC.